The present TCR beta chain was sequenced within a study of Ad26.COV2.S vaccination and SARS-CoV-2 variants. In the case of this clone: Antigen unknown.

Per the germline V gene, CDR1 is MNHEY and CDR2 is SMNVEV (reference sequence). The CDR3 runs to 13 residues. The V gene lost 7 bases and the J gene lost 7 bases, with 14 bases spanning the gap. Treatment here: roughly 20 received Ad26.COV2.S at low or high dose, single or two shots; five or six received placebo; per-sample allocation not given. On day 63 after the first injection, vaccine and placebo recipients gave samples. Study results and caveats: TCR breadth and depth analyses may have underestimated total T cell responses.

The table came from immunoSEQ multiplex PCR; TCRdb's copy has only in-frame clones and leaves some out. The sample yields under 600,000 clones, roughly 87% seen once. This sequence was found in a person aged 18 to 65 who received the Ad26.COV2.S COVID-19 vaccine or a placebo. The chain is built from TRBV27 and TRBJ2-1; D is possibly TRBD1 (6 bases). The sample in question was peripheral blood, obtained in a trial of Ad26.COV2.S vaccine versus placebo. CDR3 amino acids: CASTRSGANEQFF. DNA of the CDR3: TGTGCCAGCACAAGGTCAGGGGCAAATGAGCAGTTCTTC.